Following are 7 T cell receptor beta chains from one sample sequenced in a study of PD-L1 blockade in urothelial cancer. Sequencing used immunoSEQ multiplex PCR; TCRdb keeps in-frame clones, though not all of them. This table has some 97,000 clones, roughly nine tenths appearing once. The sequencing here drew on PBMCs, taken around atezolizumab (anti-PD-L1) treatment. These receptors were obtained from a woman older than 75 with urothelial cancer.

The J gene is TRBJ2-7, the V gene TRBV2; a possible D gene is TRBD1 (6 bases). Germline V gene data show CDR1 as SNHLY and CDR2 as FYNNEI. V was shortened by 8 bases and J by 3 bases, with 17 bases between the two germline ends. The CDR3 is made up of 14 amino acids. The CDR3: CASGGEDSDYEQYF. In DNA, the CDR3 is TGTGCCAGCGGGGGAGAGGACAGTGACTACGAGCAGTACTTC.

The chain couples TRBV28 to TRBJ2-7, with D perhaps matching TRBD2 (6 bases). Germline-derived CDR1 and CDR2 are MDHEN and SYDVKM. The CDR3 runs to 15 residues. The V end was cut by 5 bases, the J end by 5 bases, with 19 bases between. CDR3 nucleotides: TGTGCCAGCAGTCCTCATCTAGCGCTAGGCCACGAGCAGTACTTC. As protein: CASSPHLALGHEQYF.

This chain links TRBV28 with TRBJ2-1; 9 bases fit TRBD2. With V trimmed by 4 bases and J by 10 bases, 11 bases remained unmatched. This CDR3 region has 15 residues. Germline-derived CDR1 and CDR2 are MDHEN and SYDVKM. The CDR3 coding sequence is TGTGCCAGCAGTTCATCGGGACTAGCTGGTCGCGAGCAGTTCTTC. Protein sequence: CASSSSGLAGREQFF.

The V gene is TRBV14, the J gene TRBJ2-3; 7 nucleotides align to TRBD1. The CDR3 is 14 amino acids. With 5 bases clipped from V and 6 bases from J, the junction kept 8 bases outside the gene matches. The germline CDR1 and CDR2 sequences are SGHDN and FVKESK. The CDR3 coding sequence is TGTGCCAGCAGCGACGGACAGGTTGGGGATACGCAGTATTTT. This gives the protein CASSDGQVGDTQYF.

The V call is TRBV25-1, the J call TRBJ2-1; 9 bases are a match to TRBD2. CDR1 is MGHDK, CDR2 SYGVNS, per germline. Unmatched junction bases numbered 14, after V lost 4 bases and J lost 13 bases. The CDR3 has 15 residues. The CDR3 sequence: CASSGGGGRAVEQFF. CDR3 sequence (DNA): TGTGCCAGCAGTGGGGGGGGCGGGAGGGCCGTGGAACAGTTCTTC.

A single count supports this clone. This chain links TRBV28 with TRBJ2-7; a possible D gene is TRBD2 (7 bases). Trimming removed 5 bases from V and 2 bases from J, with 19 bases in between. This CDR3 is built from 16 residues. The germline gives CDR1 MDHEN, CDR2 SYDVKM. CDR3 protein: CASSARLAHRAYEQYF. The CDR3 DNA sequence: TGTGCCAGCAGTGCTAGACTAGCCCACAGGGCCTACGAGCAGTACTTC.

The chain links TRBV19 to TRBJ2-3, with D possibly being TRBD2 (5 bases). CDR1 and CDR2 (germline): LNHDA, SQIVND (reference sequence). Trimming stripped 1 base from V and 6 bases from J, with 14 bases between. This CDR3 has 15 residues. The CDR3 here is CASSIGGSRRDTQYF. The CDR3 DNA follows: TGTGCCAGTAGTATAGGAGGGAGTCGTAGGGATACGCAGTATTTT. Full variable domain (outside the CDR3, taken from reference TRBV19 and TRBJ2-3): DGGITQSPKYLFRKEGQNVTLSCEQNLNHDAMYWYRQDPGQGLRLIYYSQIVNDFQKGDIAEGYSVSREKKESFPLTVTSAQKNPTAFYLCASSIGGSRRDTQYFGPGTRLTVL.